Listed here is a single TCR beta chain. The CDR3 totals 13 residues. Germline assignment: CDR1 SGHRS and CDR2 YFSETQ. Trimming removed 5 bases at V and 6 bases at J, with 11 bases between. These data originate in a study of T cell responses to AZD1222 COVID-19 vaccine. TCRdb keeps only in-frame clones here, not all; method: immunoSEQ multiplex PCR. In the table there are just under 55,000 clones, 89% of which are singletons. Sequenced here: peripheral blood, sampled on day 0 of AZD1222 vaccination. V and J are TRBV5-1 and TRBJ1-4, with TRBD1 as a possible D gene (5 bases). The receptor's source is an adult in good health. CDR3 coding DNA: TGCGCCAGCAGTCAGGGCGGGGATGAAAAACTGTTTTTT. It yields the protein CASSQGGDEKLFF.